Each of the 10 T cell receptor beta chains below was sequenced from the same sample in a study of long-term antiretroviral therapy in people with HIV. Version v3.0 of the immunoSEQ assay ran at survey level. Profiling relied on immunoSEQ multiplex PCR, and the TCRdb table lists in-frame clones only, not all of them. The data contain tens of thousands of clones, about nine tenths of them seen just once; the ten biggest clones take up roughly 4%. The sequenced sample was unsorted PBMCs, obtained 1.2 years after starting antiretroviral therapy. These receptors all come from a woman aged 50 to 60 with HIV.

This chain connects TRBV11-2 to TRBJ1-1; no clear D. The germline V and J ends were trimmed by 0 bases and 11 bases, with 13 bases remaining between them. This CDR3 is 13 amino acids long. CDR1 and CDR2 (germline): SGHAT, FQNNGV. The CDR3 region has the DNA TGTGCCAGCAGCTTAGAAGCGGGTTTGTGGGCTTTCTTT. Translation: CASSLEAGLWAFF.

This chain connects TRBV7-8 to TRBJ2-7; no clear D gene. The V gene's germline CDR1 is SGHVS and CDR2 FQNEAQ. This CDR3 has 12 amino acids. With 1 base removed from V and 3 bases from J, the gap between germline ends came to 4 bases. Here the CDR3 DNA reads TGTGCCAGCAGCTTAGGGGTCTACGAGCAGTACTTC. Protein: CASSLGVYEQYF.

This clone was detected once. The CDR3 nucleotides read TGTGCCATCATATATTTGACTGAAGCTTTCTTT. It is translated as CAIIYLTEAFF. The chain has TRBV28 and TRBJ1-1; no clear D gene. Trimming removed 10 bases from V and 5 bases from J, with 11 bases in between. The CDR3 extends over 11 amino acids. In germline, CDR1 is MDHEN, CDR2 SYDVKM.

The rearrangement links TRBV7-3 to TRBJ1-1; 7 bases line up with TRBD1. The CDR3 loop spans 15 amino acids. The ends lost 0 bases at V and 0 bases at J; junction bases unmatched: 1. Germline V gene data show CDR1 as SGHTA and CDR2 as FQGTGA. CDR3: CASSLTGQMNTEAFF. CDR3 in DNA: TGTGCCAGCAGCTTAACGGGACAGATGAACACTGAAGCTTTCTTT.

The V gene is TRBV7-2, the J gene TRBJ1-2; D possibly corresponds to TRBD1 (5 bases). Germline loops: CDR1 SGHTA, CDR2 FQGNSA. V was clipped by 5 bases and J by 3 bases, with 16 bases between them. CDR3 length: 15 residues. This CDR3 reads CASSQPNIRDYGYTF. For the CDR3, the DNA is TGTGCCAGCAGCCAACCTAACATCAGGGACTATGGCTACACCTTC.

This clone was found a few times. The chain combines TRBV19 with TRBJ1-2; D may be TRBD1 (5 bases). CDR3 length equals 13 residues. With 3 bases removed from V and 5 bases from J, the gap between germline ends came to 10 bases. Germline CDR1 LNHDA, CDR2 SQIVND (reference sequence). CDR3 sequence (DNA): TGTGCCAGTAGTATTCGACAGACTTATGGCTACACCTTC. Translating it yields CASSIRQTYGYTF.

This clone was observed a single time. The CDR3 coding sequence is TGTGCCAGCAGTGAGGGGAGGGGGCCTCGTAGGGCTGAAGCTTTCTTT. Its translation is CASSEGRGPRRAEAFF. This chain uses TRBV25-1 with TRBJ1-1, with 7 positions matching TRBD1. Germline loops: CDR1 MGHDK, CDR2 SYGVNS. V lost 3 bases to trimming and J lost 6 bases; unmatched junction nucleotides: 13. The CDR3 runs to 16 residues.

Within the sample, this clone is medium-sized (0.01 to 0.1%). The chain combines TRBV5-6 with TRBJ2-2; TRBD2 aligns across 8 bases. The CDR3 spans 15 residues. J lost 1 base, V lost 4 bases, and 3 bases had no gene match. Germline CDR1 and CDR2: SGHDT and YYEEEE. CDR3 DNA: TGTGCCAGCAGCCCGGCGGGGGGGAACACCGGGGAGCTGTTTTTT. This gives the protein CASSPAGGNTGELFF.

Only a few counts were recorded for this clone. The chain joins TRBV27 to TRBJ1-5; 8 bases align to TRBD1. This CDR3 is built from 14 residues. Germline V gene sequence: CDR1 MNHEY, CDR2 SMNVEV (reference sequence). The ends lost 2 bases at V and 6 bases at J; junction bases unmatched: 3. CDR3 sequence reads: CASSLDRGFQPQHF. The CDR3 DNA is TGTGCCAGCAGTTTAGACAGGGGCTTTCAGCCCCAGCATTTT.

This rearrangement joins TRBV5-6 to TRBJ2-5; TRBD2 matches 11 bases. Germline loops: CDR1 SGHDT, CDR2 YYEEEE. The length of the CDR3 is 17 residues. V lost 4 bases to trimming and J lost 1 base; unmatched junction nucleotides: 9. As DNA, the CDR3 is TGTGCCAGCAGCCCCGGACTAGCGGGCCCTATCCAAGAGACCCAGTACTTC. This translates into CASSPGLAGPIQETQYF.